The sequence of this T cell receptor (beta chain) was determined in a study of T cell responses to AZD1222 COVID-19 vaccine. Whole-study context: Analysis merged second doses at about 4 or about 12 weeks. Study-wide points: As reported, nearly half of all spike-specific TCRs target variant regions that are unmutated. With dominance at 160-218 and 743-854, vaccine-associated CD4 TCRs spanned spike.

Turning to this clone: Its antigen is still unknown.

Germline CDR1 reads SGHNT; CDR2 reads YENEEA. CDR3 length: 14 residues. Trimming shortened V by 3 bases and J by 5 bases, and 10 bases separated the two germline ends. Here immunoSEQ multiplex PCR was the method, and the copy in TCRdb shows in-frame clones only, minus some. The sample holds about 66,000 clones; roughly nine tenths are singletons and the top ten take 17%. The sample here was peripheral blood, taken on day 0 of AZD1222 vaccination. The chain couples TRBV11-3 to TRBJ1-4; tentative D call: TRBD1 (5 bases). This TCR was recovered from an adult in good health. CDR3 sequence (DNA): TGTGCCAGCAGCTTTCCAGGGCCGAATGAAAAACTGTTTTTT. Residues: CASSFPGPNEKLFF.